Here is one T cell receptor beta chain with its context. No antigen is known for it. The data belong to a study of radiotherapy plus CTLA-4 blockade in lung cancer. Study results and limitations: Clones derived from tumor TCRs expanded in blood after radiotherapy plus ipilimumab.

Libraries were prepared by immunoSEQ multiplex PCR; TCRdb keeps only in-frame clonotypes and omits some of them. Of about 51,000 clones listed, about 76% are singletons. The CDR3 totals 11 residues. Germline V gene lookup returns CDR1 SQVTM and CDR2 ANQGSEA. Deletions cut 8 bases from V and 1 base from J, with 8 bases between. The genes are TRBV29-1 and TRBJ2-5; perhaps TRBD1 as D (5 bases). The TCR sequence derives from a human donor with non-small cell lung cancer whose response to radiotherapy plus ipilimumab could not be evaluated. The sequenced sample was peripheral blood, obtained from a patient treated with radiotherapy plus ipilimumab. This chain's CDR3 is CSLGLQETQYF. The CDR3 DNA sequence: TGCAGCTTGGGGCTCCAAGAGACCCAGTACTTC. Combining the CDR3 with reference TRBV29-1 and TRBJ2-5 gives the whole variable domain SAVISQKPSRDICQRGTSLTIQCQVDSQVTMMFWYRQQPGQSLTLIATANQGSEATYESGFVIDKFPISRPNLTFSTLTVSNMSPEDSSIYLCSLGLQETQYFGPGTRLLVL.